This T cell receptor beta chain derives from a study of blood T cells in healthy people across ages. Alongside a J-beta primer mix, a sample-barcoded 5' primer served in a second PCR lasting roughly 7 to 11 cycles. TCRdb reprocessed the 5' RACE reads with MiXCR, giving one entry per CDR3 protein. The table lists approximately 1.5 million distinct CDR3 sequences, 30% to 40% of them singletons. This clonotype was detected only a few times. The sequence was obtained from a woman aged 25 to 39 in good health. The sample comprised blood.

CDR3 sequence: CASSNSRETQYF. CDR3 coding DNA: TGTGCCAGCAGCAACTCCAGGGAGACGCAGTATTTT. This sequence joins TRBV7-3 and TRBJ2-3; D is perhaps TRBD1 or TRBD2 (5 bases each). Germline V gene sequence: CDR1 SGHTA, CDR2 FQGTGA. Between the trimmed V and J ends, which lost 5 bases and 9 bases, there was a span of 12 bases. The CDR3 sequence is 12 residues long.